The TCR beta chain under discussion was sequenced for a study of blood T cell repertoires in COVID-19. Sequenced by immunoSEQ multiplex PCR; TCRdb stores in-frame clones only, minus some. The data hold almost 95,000 clones, with approximately 90% observed a single time. The CDR3 has 17 residues. J gave up 4 bases and V 4 bases, and 11 bases lay outside the gene matches. CDR1 is SGHTS and CDR2 is YDEGEE in the germline V gene. This chain joins TRBV5-8 and TRBJ2-1, with TRBD2 matching over 10 bases. The sequenced sample consisted of peripheral blood. This TCR was sampled from a woman between 55 and 75 years old with COVID-19, enrolled during active disease. The CDR3 DNA reads TGTGCCAGCAGCCTACTAAAACTAGCGGGGATATACAATGAGCAGTTCTTC. It encodes CASSLLKLAGIYNEQFF. Full variable domain (outside the CDR3, taken from reference TRBV5-8 and TRBJ2-1): EAGVTQSPTHLIKTRGQQATLRCSPISGHTSVYWYQQALGLGLQFLLWYDEGEERNRGNFPPRFSGRQFPNYSSELNVNALELEDSALYLCASSLLKLAGIYNEQFFGPGTRLTVL.